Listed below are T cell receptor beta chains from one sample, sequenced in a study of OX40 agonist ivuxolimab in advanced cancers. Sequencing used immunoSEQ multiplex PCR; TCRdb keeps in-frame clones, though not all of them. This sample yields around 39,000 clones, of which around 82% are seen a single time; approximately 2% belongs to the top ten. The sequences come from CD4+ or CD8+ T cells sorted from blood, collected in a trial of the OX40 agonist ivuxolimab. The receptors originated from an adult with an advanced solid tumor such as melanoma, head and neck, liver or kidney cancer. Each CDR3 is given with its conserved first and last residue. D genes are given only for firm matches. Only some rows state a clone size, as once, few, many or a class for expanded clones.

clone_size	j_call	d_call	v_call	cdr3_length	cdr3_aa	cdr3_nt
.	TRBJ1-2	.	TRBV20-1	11	CSAHDNYGYTF	TGCAGTGCACACGACAACTATGGCTACACCTTC
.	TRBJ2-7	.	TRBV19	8	CETYEQYF	TGTGAGACCTACGAGCAGTACTTC
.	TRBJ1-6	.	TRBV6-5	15	CASRPGRLVNSPLHF	TGTGCCAGCAGACCCGGACGGTTGGTCAATTCACCCCTCCACTTT
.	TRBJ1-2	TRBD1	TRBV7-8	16	CASSRITGGVYYGYTF	TGTGCCAGCAGTCGTATAACAGGGGGCGTATACTATGGCTACACCTTC
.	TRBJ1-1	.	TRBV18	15	CASSPLGTMNTEAFF	TGTGCCAGCTCACCACTGGGTACCATGAACACTGAAGCTTTCTTT
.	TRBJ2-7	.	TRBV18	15	CASSSIRGTTDEQYF	TGTGCCAGCTCATCCATCAGGGGTACAACCGACGAGCAGTACTTC
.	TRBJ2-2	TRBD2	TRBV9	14	CASSVRGGPGELFF	TGTGCCAGCAGCGTACGGGGGGGCCCCGGGGAGCTGTTTTTT
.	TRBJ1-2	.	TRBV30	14	CAWDLGGGHHGYTF	TGTGCCTGGGACCTCGGCGGGGGACACCATGGCTACACCTTC
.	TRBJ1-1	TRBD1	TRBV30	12	CAWSVSRTGSFF	TGTGCCTGGAGTGTATCTCGGACAGGGTCTTTCTTT
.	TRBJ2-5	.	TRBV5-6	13	CASNLYSRETQYF	TGTGCCAGCAACCTCTACAGTCGGGAGACCCAGTACTTC
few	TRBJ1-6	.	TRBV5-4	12	CASSDQNSPLHF	TGTGCCAGCAGCGACCAGAATTCACCCCTCCACTTT
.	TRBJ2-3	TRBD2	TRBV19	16	CASSIGRLAGTDTQYF	TGTGCCAGTAGTATCGGTAGACTAGCGGGGACAGATACGCAGTATTTT
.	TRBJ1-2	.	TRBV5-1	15	CASRPVPGSNYGYTF	TGCGCCAGCAGACCGGTCCCCGGGTCGAACTATGGCTACACCTTC
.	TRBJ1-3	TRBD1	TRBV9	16	CASSAGQASSGNTIYF	TGTGCCAGCAGCGCCGGACAGGCGAGCTCTGGAAACACCATATATTTT
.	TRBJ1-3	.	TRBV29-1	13	CSVVENSGNTIYF	TGCAGCGTTGTAGAAAACTCTGGAAACACCATATATTTT
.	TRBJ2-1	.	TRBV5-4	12	CASSLPGNEQFF	TGTGCCAGCAGCTTACCCGGAAATGAGCAGTTCTTC
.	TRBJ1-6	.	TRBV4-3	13	CASSQDRGSPLHF	TGCGCCAGCAGCCAAGATCGGGGGTCACCCCTCCACTTT